These T cell receptor beta chains were read from a single sample in a study of T cells in localized non-small cell lung cancer. The data were produced by immunoSEQ multiplex PCR, yet TCRdb's version contains in-frame clones alone and is incomplete. This sample yields roughly 32,000 clones, of which 88% are seen a single time; 4.2% belongs to the top ten. The sample was peripheral blood mononuclear cells, taken before any cancer treatment. Receptors originate from a woman aged 35-70 years with stage III lung adenocarcinoma. CDR3s include the opening cysteine and the closing phenylalanine or tryptophan. A D gene is named only where the DNA matches it firmly. Clone size is not always given. Where it is, it says once, few, many or a class for expanded clones.

-	TRBV15	13	-	TRBJ2-5	CATSRATEETQYF	TGTGCCACCAGCAGAGCAACAGAAGAGACCCAGTACTTC
few	TRBV30	13	-	TRBJ1-1	CAWRLPGQIGAFF	TGTGCCTGGAGGCTCCCCGGACAGATTGGTGCTTTCTTT
-	TRBV28	12	-	TRBJ1-2	CASRVRAGGYTF	TGTGCCAGCCGCGTTAGGGCCGGCGGCTACACCTTC
-	TRBV5-6	13	-	TRBJ1-2	CASSPGRNYGYTF	TGTGCCAGCAGTCCGGGACGGAACTATGGCTACACCTTC
-	TRBV7-3	18	TRBD2	TRBJ2-1	CASSPTGLSGRTYNEQFF	TGTGCCAGCAGCCCCACGGGACTCTCCGGGAGGACCTACAATGAGCAGTTCTTC
-	TRBV30	12	-	TRBJ2-1	CAWSRGSNEQFF	TGTGCCTGGAGTCGCGGTTCCAATGAGCAGTTCTTC
-	TRBV6-5	13	-	TRBJ1-1	CASVRDLHTEAFF	TGTGCCAGCGTTCGGGACCTTCACACTGAAGCTTTCTTT
-	TRBV18	14	-	TRBJ2-3	CASSPQGLTDTQYF	TGTGCCAGCTCACCACAGGGGTTAACAGATACGCAGTATTTT
-	TRBV19	13	-	TRBJ1-2	CASSITELDGYTF	TGTGCCAGTAGTATCACCGAGCTGGATGGCTACACCTTC
-	TRBV5-1	14	-	TRBJ1-1	CASRGGLSNTEAFF	TGCGCCAGCAGGGGGGGATTGTCAAACACTGAAGCTTTCTTT
-	TRBV4-3	16	-	TRBJ1-6	CASSQVTGGYNSPLHF	TGCGCCAGCAGCCAAGTTACGGGGGGCTATAATTCACCCCTCCACTTT
-	TRBV6-6	13	-	TRBJ2-7	CASTMGNSYEQYF	TGTGCCAGCACGATGGGCAATTCCTACGAGCAGTACTTC
-	TRBV7-2	16	TRBD1	TRBJ1-5	CASSLDGRQGYQPQHF	TGTGCCAGCAGCTTAGACGGGCGACAGGGTTACCAGCCCCAGCATTTT
-	TRBV7-9	16	-	TRBJ2-1	CASSPGGGRALNEQFF	TGTGCCAGCAGCCCAGGGGGCGGGAGGGCCCTGAATGAGCAGTTCTTC
-	TRBV5-1	14	TRBD2	TRBJ2-3	CASSFGGAEYTQYF	TGCGCCAGCAGTTTCGGGGGGGCTGAGTATACGCAGTATTTT
-	TRBV21-1	15	-	TRBJ2-7	CASSKVRSGGYEQYF	TGTGCCAGCAGCAAAGTCCGGAGCGGGGGGTACGAGCAGTACTTC
-	TRBV2	13	-	TRBJ1-1	CASTLQGGPEAFF	TGTGCCAGCACATTACAGGGCGGGCCGGAAGCTTTCTTT
-	TRBV27	14	-	TRBJ1-1	CASTPTGPGSEAFF	TGTGCCAGCACCCCGACGGGGCCGGGAAGTGAAGCTTTCTTT
-	TRBV5-1	14	-	TRBJ1-1	CASSLASSNTEAFF	TGCGCCAGCAGCTTAGCCAGCTCCAACACTGAAGCTTTCTTT
-	TRBV4-1	16	-	TRBJ2-7	CASSLRGLGRTYEQYF	TGCGCCAGCAGCCTAAGGGGGTTGGGCCGGACGTACGAGCAGTACTTC
-	TRBV6-1	13	-	TRBJ2-2	CASLTGNTGELFF	TGTGCCAGTTTGACAGGGAACACCGGGGAGCTGTTTTTT
-	TRBV19	15	-	TRBJ1-2	CASSINEGSNYGYTF	TGTGCCAGTAGTATCAACGAGGGAAGTAACTATGGCTACACCTTC
-	TRBV5-1	16	-	TRBJ2-2	CASSLDGPPNTGELFF	TGCGCCAGCAGCTTGGACGGGCCGCCGAACACCGGGGAGCTGTTTTTT
-	TRBV4-1	15	-	TRBJ1-5	CASSQDLAGTQPQHF	TGCGCCAGCAGCCAAGATCTGGCAGGTACTCAGCCCCAGCATTTT
once	TRBV7-6	15	TRBD2	TRBJ2-1	CASSASSGGAGEQFF	TGTGCCAGCAGCGCGTCTAGCGGGGGGGCGGGTGAGCAGTTCTTC
-	TRBV4-2	17	-	TRBJ1-6	CASSQTLRDGRDSPLHF	TGTGCCAGCAGCCAAACTCTCCGGGACGGAAGGGATTCACCCCTCCACTTT
once	TRBV29-1	11	-	TRBJ1-2	CSVGDGWGYTF	TGCAGCGTGGGGGACGGATGGGGCTACACCTTC
-	TRBV5-5	15	TRBD1	TRBJ2-7	CASSLRPDRGFEQYF	TGTGCCAGCAGCTTGCGTCCGGACAGGGGTTTCGAGCAGTACTTC
-	TRBV5-1	15	TRBD1	TRBJ2-3	CASSIQGASTDTQYF	TGCGCCAGCAGCATCCAGGGGGCCAGCACAGATACGCAGTATTTT
-	TRBV11-1	15	TRBD1	TRBJ2-7	CASSYRIGTGDEQYF	TGTGCCAGCAGCTACAGGATCGGGACAGGGGACGAGCAGTACTTC
-	TRBV5-4	16	-	TRBJ2-1	CASSRVGGESYNEQFF	TGTGCCAGCAGCCGAGTAGGGGGTGAGTCCTACAATGAGCAGTTCTTC
-	TRBV7-2	16	-	TRBJ2-5	CASSSLPRGSRETQYF	TGTGCCAGCAGTTCTCTTCCCCGAGGGAGTCGAGAGACCCAGTACTTC
-	TRBV19	13	-	TRBJ2-7	CASNRPGSYEQYF	TGTGCCAGTAACCGACCAGGTTCCTACGAGCAGTACTTC
-	TRBV21-1	21	-	TRBJ2-3	CASSSRPGLAIEGAGTDTQYF	TGTGCCAGCAGCTCCCGGCCGGGACTAGCGATTGAGGGGGCCGGCACAGATACGCAGTATTTT
-	TRBV18	15	-	TRBJ2-7	CASSPQNLASYEQYF	TGTGCCAGCTCACCACAAAACCTTGCCTCCTACGAGCAGTACTTC
-	TRBV2	13	-	TRBJ1-5	CASRRDSNQPQHF	TGTGCCAGCAGACGAGATAGCAATCAGCCCCAGCATTTT
-	TRBV27	19	TRBD2	TRBJ2-1	CASSSHWTSGRSSYNEQFF	TGTGCCAGCAGTTCCCACTGGACTAGCGGGAGGAGCTCCTACAATGAGCAGTTCTTC
-	TRBV18	13	-	TRBJ1-1	CASLPEANTEAFF	TGTGCCAGCCTACCGGAAGCGAACACTGAAGCTTTCTTT
-	TRBV5-4	14	TRBD1	TRBJ1-2	CASSTGQGATGYTF	TGTGCCAGCAGCACGGGACAGGGGGCGACTGGCTACACCTTC
-	TRBV2	17	-	TRBJ2-1	CASSVSRGHPFYNEQFF	TGTGCCAGCAGTGTGTCCAGGGGACACCCCTTTTACAATGAGCAGTTCTTC
-	TRBV18	12	-	TRBJ2-7	CASSPGSYEQYF	TGTGCCAGCTCACCGGGAAGCTACGAGCAGTACTTC
-	TRBV27	14	-	TRBJ2-1	CASSWAHVADEQFF	TGTGCCAGCAGTTGGGCCCACGTGGCCGATGAGCAGTTCTTC
-	TRBV19	17	TRBD1	TRBJ1-4	CASSSRDRGGTNEKLFF	TGTGCCAGCAGTTCCCGGGACAGGGGAGGGACTAATGAAAAACTGTTTTTT
-	TRBV5-1	13	-	TRBJ2-7	CASSPGYDYEQYF	TGCGCCAGCAGCCCAGGGTACGACTACGAGCAGTACTTC
-	TRBV4-1	17	TRBD2	TRBJ2-1	CASSQDLRLAGGNEQFF	TGCGCCAGCAGCCAGGACCTGAGGCTAGCGGGGGGCAATGAGCAGTTCTTC
-	TRBV5-6	18	-	TRBJ2-1	CASRHTGDTRLSYNEQFF	TGTGCCAGCAGGCACACGGGGGACACTCGTTTATCCTACAATGAGCAGTTCTTC
once	TRBV5-1	14	TRBD1	TRBJ2-5	CASSLATGGGTQYF	TGCGCCAGCAGCTTGGCTACAGGGGGAGGGACCCAGTACTTC
-	TRBV2	13	-	TRBJ1-2	CASSDADQHGYTF	TGTGCCAGCAGTGACGCTGATCAACATGGCTACACCTTC
-	TRBV27	18	-	TRBJ1-1	CASSFSPRWSRDLLQAFF	TGTGCCAGCAGTTTCTCCCCCCGTTGGAGCCGGGACCTCTTACAAGCTTTCTTT
-	TRBV28	13	-	TRBJ1-1	CASLRGGSTEAFF	TGTGCCAGCCTTAGGGGAGGAAGCACTGAAGCTTTCTTT
-	TRBV5-1	16	-	TRBJ1-4	CASSPQGSATNEKLFF	TGCGCCAGCAGCCCTCAGGGATCCGCGACTAATGAAAAACTGTTTTTT
-	TRBV9	16	TRBD2	TRBJ2-1	CASSEGVGTRRNEQFF	TGTGCCAGCAGCGAGGGGGTTGGGACTAGGAGGAATGAGCAGTTCTTC
-	TRBV9	13	-	TRBJ1-1	CASTRQWNTEAFF	TGTGCCAGCACTCGACAGTGGAACACTGAAGCTTTCTTT